This is a list of T cell receptor beta chains from one sample in a study of blood T cell repertoires in COVID-19. Repertoires were generated with immunoSEQ multiplex PCR, while TCRdb's copy carries only in-frame clones and drops some. This sample has hundreds of thousands of clones, with approximately 80% found just once. Sequencing used PBMCs or T cells enriched from blood (not recorded which). The receptors derive from a woman in her thirties or forties with acute COVID-19. The CDR3 runs from the conserved cysteine through the conserved F or W. D genes are given only for firm matches. Size tells how often a clone was seen (once, few, many) or the class of an expanded clone, and some rows leave it out.

d_gene	v_gene	j_gene	abundance	CDR3aa	CDR3nt
.	TRBV30	TRBJ2-7	.	CAWNFRPGKYEQYF	TGTGCCTGGAATTTTAGACCGGGAAAGTACGAGCAGTACTTC
TRBD1	TRBV10-3	TRBJ1-2	once	CATWGTGNYGYTF	TGTGCCACCTGGGGGACAGGGAACTATGGCTACACCTTC
.	TRBV6-5	TRBJ1-2	.	CASSYRAGGYTF	TGTGCCAGCAGTTACCGGGCGGGGGGCTACACCTTC
TRBD2	TRBV29-1	TRBJ2-3	.	CSVAGGALDTQYF	TGCAGCGTTGCCGGGGGGGCCCTGGATACGCAGTATTTT
.	TRBV19	TRBJ2-5	.	CASSIGGPGLLYQETQYF	TGTGCCAGTAGTATAGGTGGACCGGGACTCCTGTACCAAGAGACCCAGTACTTC
.	TRBV28	TRBJ1-4	few	CASSFSTPGTFNEKLFF	TGTGCCAGCAGTTTTAGTACCCCCGGGACTTTTAATGAAAAACTGTTTTTT
.	TRBV10-1	TRBJ1-1	once	CASSESGGNTEAFF	TGCGCCAGCAGTGAGTCCGGCGGAAACACTGAAGCTTTCTTT
.	TRBV12-3/TRBV12-4	TRBJ2-1	few	CASSRGYNEQFF	TGTGCCAGCAGCCGCGGCTACAATGAGCAGTTCTTC
.	TRBV19	TRBJ1-2	.	CASSIDRSMNYGYTF	TGTGCCAGTAGTATAGATAGAAGCATGAACTATGGCTACACCTTC
.	TRBV10-3	TRBJ1-4	few	CAISDGATNEKLFF	TGTGCCATCAGTGACGGGGCAACTAATGAAAAACTGTTTTTT
TRBD1	TRBV29-1	TRBJ1-1	.	CSVWTGRRTEAFF	TGCAGCGTCTGGACAGGGCGGAGAACTGAAGCTTTCTTT
TRBD2	TRBV27	TRBJ2-3	.	CASSFWGRVTDTQYF	TGTGCCAGCAGTTTCTGGGGGAGGGTAACAGATACGCAGTATTTT
.	TRBV7-9	TRBJ2-7	few	CASSPGFRTALYEQYF	TGTGCCAGCAGCCCGGGTTTCCGGACAGCCCTTTACGAGCAGTACTTC
.	TRBV5-8	TRBJ1-5	once	CASSLAGAQHF	TGTGCCAGCAGCTTGGCAGGGGCCCAGCATTTT
.	TRBV15	TRBJ2-7	.	CATSRVYRESEQYF	TGTGCCACCAGCAGAGTCTACAGAGAATCCGAGCAGTACTTC
.	TRBV10-2	TRBJ1-5	.	CASSAHGGWNQPQHF	TGCGCCAGCAGTGCCCATGGGGGGTGGAATCAGCCCCAGCATTTT
.	TRBV5-1	TRBJ1-6	.	CASSTDIGYNSPLHF	TGCGCCAGCAGCACCGACATAGGCTATAATTCACCCCTCCACTTT
.	TRBV6-1	TRBJ1-2	.	CASSEDRVGYTF	TGTGCCAGCAGTGAAGACAGGGTTGGCTACACCTTC
TRBD2	TRBV4-3	TRBJ2-7	.	CASSQTSGYSYEQYF	TGCGCCAGCAGCCAGACTAGCGGGTATTCCTACGAGCAGTACTTC
.	TRBV9	TRBJ2-1	few	CASSVGKDGGKGWDEQFF	TGTGCCAGCAGCGTAGGGAAGGATGGCGGGAAGGGCTGGGATGAGCAGTTCTTC
.	TRBV6-6	TRBJ2-1	.	CASSYMGQGYNEQFF	TGTGCCAGCAGTTACATGGGGCAGGGCTACAATGAGCAGTTCTTC
.	TRBV4-3	TRBJ2-7	.	CASSQGGNSYEQYF	TGCGCCAGCAGCCAAGGGGGCAACTCCTACGAGCAGTACTTC
TRBD1	TRBV5-1	TRBJ2-7	.	CASSLGGPGEQYF	TGCGCCAGCAGCTTAGGGGGCCCGGGGGAGCAGTACTTC
TRBD1	TRBV5-1	TRBJ2-1	.	CASSPGQGALNEQFF	TGCGCCAGCAGCCCAGGACAGGGGGCCTTGAATGAGCAGTTCTTC
.	TRBV5-1	TRBJ2-3	.	CASSLEGVGPGTQYF	TGCGCCAGCAGCTTGGAGGGAGTCGGGCCCGGAACGCAGTATTTT
TRBD2	TRBV27	TRBJ2-2	.	CASSGQRGPWNTGELFF	TGTGCCAGCAGTGGGCAGCGGGGGCCGTGGAACACCGGGGAGCTGTTTTTT
.	TRBV5-1	TRBJ2-1	.	CATSQDSFYNEQFF	TGCGCCACCTCCCAAGACAGTTTTTACAATGAGCAGTTCTTC
.	TRBV7-2	TRBJ2-1	.	CASSLDPGSDNEQFF	TGTGCCAGCAGCTTAGACCCCGGTTCCGACAATGAGCAGTTCTTC
TRBD1	TRBV27	TRBJ2-7	few	CASSFIVGQGSEQYF	TGTGCCAGCAGCTTTATCGTGGGACAGGGTAGCGAGCAGTACTTC
TRBD2	TRBV19	TRBJ2-1	.	CASIFGGGRSPNEQFF	TGTGCCAGTATTTTTGGGGGCGGGAGGTCCCCAAATGAGCAGTTCTTC
TRBD1	TRBV3-1/TRBV3-2	TRBJ1-6	few	CASSPRTGRNSPLHF	TGTGCCAGCAGCCCCAGGACAGGGCGTAATTCACCCCTCCACTTT